These 16 T cell receptor beta chains were all obtained from the same sample, sequenced in a study of blood T cell repertoires in COVID-19 (TCRdb year 2020). Libraries were prepared through the immunoSEQ multiplex PCR assay. TCRdb re-hosts the immuneACCESS table, in-frame sequences only. Its copies lack some clones; in the studies checked, an unresolved V gene accounts for under half of them, and the cause for the rest is not known. This sample gives about 220,000 clones in total; 65% to 90% of them show up just once. Of the sample, 9.7% falls within the top ten clones. The sample consisted of peripheral blood. These receptors were taken from a man aged 50 to 60 with active or convalescent COVID-19.

The rearrangement links TRBV7-9 to TRBJ2-3; TRBD1 is a possible D gene (6 bases). Per germline, CDR1 SEHNR and CDR2 FQNEAQ (reference sequence). Between the trimmed V and J ends, which lost 4 bases and 7 bases, there was a span of 15 bases. This CDR3 region has 14 residues. CDR3 protein: CASSSGQTTYTQYF. The CDR3 DNA reads as TGTGCCAGCAGCTCCGGACAGACCACTTATACGCAGTATTTT. The full variable domain, its missing parts supplied by reference TRBV7-9 and TRBJ2-3, is DTGVSQNPRHKITKRGQNVTFRCDPISEHNRLYWYRQTLGQGPEFLTYFQNEAQLEKSRLLSDRFSAERPKGSFSTLEIQRTEQGDSAMYLCASSSGQTTYTQYFGPGTRLTVL.

The chain links TRBV23-1 to TRBJ2-5; 12 bases are shared with TRBD1. TRBV23-1 carries the ORF label, with uncertain function. The junction had 11 bases not matched to a gene; V was cut back by 2 bases and J by 1 base. The CDR3 spans 19 residues. CDR3 loop: CASSQPHSGQGAPQETQYF. As DNA, the CDR3 is TGCGCCAGCAGTCAACCCCACTCGGGACAGGGGGCGCCCCAAGAGACCCAGTACTTC.

The V call is TRBV5-5, the J call TRBJ1-2; D gene unclear. CDR3 length equals 15 residues. V lost 0 bases and J 4 bases, leaving 13 bases between the germline ends. Germline V gene lookup returns CDR1 SGHKS and CDR2 YYEKEE (reference sequence). In nucleotides, the CDR3 is TGTGCCAGCAGCTTGGGCCCGGGAGTGGCCTATGGCTACACCTTC. Translated, it gives CASSLGPGVAYGYTF.

This chain uses TRBV5-1 with TRBJ2-2, with 8 bases matching TRBD1. Germline V CDR1 and CDR2: SGHRS, YFSETQ. V gave up 4 bases and J gave up 1 base; unmatched junction bases: 3. The CDR3 sequence is 15 residues long. The CDR3 reads CASSADRENTGELFF. Written as DNA, the CDR3 is TGCGCCAGCAGCGCGGACAGGGAGAACACCGGGGAGCTGTTTTTT.

The chain uses TRBV7-6 and TRBJ1-2; 8 bases line up with TRBD1. The CDR3 covers 17 residues. V shed 4 bases and J 4 bases; nucleotides not matched to a gene: 14. CDR1 is SGHVS and CDR2 is FNYEAQ in the germline V gene. Here the CDR3 reads CASSSDPGQERLYGYTF. CDR3 coding DNA: TGTGCCAGCAGCTCCGATCCGGGACAGGAGCGCCTCTATGGCTACACCTTC.

The chain couples TRBV7-9 to TRBJ1-2; D is uncertain. Germline V gene data show CDR1 as SEHNR and CDR2 as FQNEAQ (reference sequence). Trimming took 5 bases from V and 8 from J, leaving 18 bases between them. The CDR3 is 14 amino acids. The CDR3: CASSQDTEGMGYTF. The CDR3 DNA is TGTGCCAGCAGCCAAGACACGGAGGGAATGGGCTACACCTTC.

This chain links TRBV7-3 with TRBJ2-3; weak D call: TRBD2 (6 bases). The CDR3 is 16 residues long. The V end was cut by 5 bases, the J end by 0 bases, with 15 bases between. CDR1 is SGHTA and CDR2 is FQGTGA in the germline V gene. The CDR3 DNA follows: TGTGCCAGCAGCCCGGGACTGTCAGCTAGCACAGATACGCAGTATTTT. It translates to CASSPGLSASTDTQYF.

This clone was counted a few times. The chain links TRBV12-3 or TRBV12-4 to TRBJ1-1, with D possibly TRBD1 on 5 matching bases. V shed 11 bases and J shed 5 bases, with 12 bases lying between them. The CDR3 length is 11 residues. The CDR3 is CACGRGTEAFF. CDR3 DNA sequence: TGTGCCTGCGGTAGGGGTACTGAAGCTTTCTTT.

The chain's CDR3 is CASSPNRADYGYTF. The CDR3, as DNA: TGCGCCAGCAGCCCAAACAGGGCCGACTATGGCTACACCTTC. The chain is built from TRBV5-1 and TRBJ1-2; maybe TRBD1 (6 bases). The ends were cut back, 4 bases at V and 3 bases at J, with 13 bases in the middle. Germline-derived CDR1 and CDR2 are SGHRS and YFSETQ. The CDR3 loop spans 14 amino acids.

The chain couples TRBV19 to TRBJ2-7, with TRBD1 matching 9 bases. The CDR3 is made up of 15 amino acids. The germline V gene encodes CDR1 LNHDA and CDR2 SQIVND (reference sequence). The V segment lost 5 bases and the J segment 0 bases; nucleotides outside the gene matches: 5. The CDR3 region has the DNA TGTGCCAGTAGTCCCGGACAGGGGAGCTCCTACGAGCAGTACGTC. Translating gives CASSPGQGSSYEQYV.

The genes are TRBV10-1 and TRBJ2-3; D may be TRBD1 (5 bases). Germline lookup yields CDR1 WNHNN and CDR2 SYGVQD (reference sequence). The CDR3 is 17 amino acids. V was pared by 0 bases and J by 2 bases, with 15 bases between. The CDR3 loop reads CASSESAGRGPTDTQYF. Written as DNA, the CDR3 is TGCGCCAGCAGTGAGTCGGCAGGGCGTGGGCCCACAGATACGCAGTATTTT.

V usage is TRBV7-9 and J usage is TRBJ2-3, with no clear D. The CDR3 sequence is 11 residues long. From germline, CDR1 is SEHNR and CDR2 FQNEAQ (reference sequence). Trimming removed 6 bases at V and 5 bases at J, with 6 bases between. CDR3 nucleotides: TGTGCCAGCAGTACGGGAGATACGCAGTATTTT. This translates into CASSTGDTQYF.

This clone was counted between two and nine times. The chain couples TRBV19 to TRBJ1-4; D is possibly TRBD1 (5 bases). Germline V CDR1 and CDR2: LNHDA, SQIVND (reference sequence). Trimming took off 6 bases at V and 10 bases at J, with 18 bases between the two ends. This CDR3 is built from 14 residues. The CDR3 nucleotides read TGTGCCAGTAGATGGGACTCTTTGGGAGGAAAACTGTTTTTT. This encodes CASRWDSLGGKLFF.

This chain links TRBV19 with TRBJ2-1; weak D call: TRBD2 (5 bases). The CDR3 runs 14 residues. Trimming shortened V by 0 bases and J by 7 bases, and 10 bases separated the two germline ends. From germline, CDR1 is LNHDA and CDR2 SQIVND (reference sequence). The CDR3 bases are TGTGCCAGTAGTATAGATTACAAGCGGAATGAGCAGTTCTTC. It translates to CASSIDYKRNEQFF.

V gene TRBV7-2 combines with J gene TRBJ1-1; D possibly corresponds to TRBD1 (6 bases). CDR1 is SGHTA and CDR2 is FQGNSA in the germline V gene. The V end lost 3 bases, the J end lost 7 bases, and 12 bases lay between the germline ends. CDR3 length: 13 residues. In DNA, the CDR3 is TGTGCCAGCAGCTTCGAAGGACAGATTGAAGCTTTCTTT. Protein product: CASSFEGQIEAFF.

This chain connects TRBV7-3 to TRBJ2-3, with 9 bases that match TRBD1. CDR1 is SGHTA and CDR2 is FQGTGA in the germline V gene. The V gene end was trimmed by 5 bases and the J gene end by 1 base; junction bases not matched to a gene: 7. The CDR3 is 16 residues long. In DNA form, the CDR3 reads TGTGCCAGCAGCCTTACAGGGGGCATCGGCACAGATACGCAGTATTTT. The encoded protein is CASSLTGGIGTDTQYF.